The 21 T cell receptor beta chains below all came from one sample that was sequenced in a study of glioma-infiltrating T cells. Amplification of TCR alpha and beta CDR3 regions from RNA used iRepertoire nested multiplex PCR. TCRdb recomputed calls from the multiplex PCR reads with MiXCR, one row per CDR3 protein. This sample yields 90,000 to 100,000 distinct CDR3 sequences, of which roughly 40% are seen a single time; approximately 38% belongs to the top ten. Sample: glioma tissue, nonneoplastic brain tissue, or PBMCs (not recorded which). These receptor sequences come from a human donor with low-grade glioma or glioblastoma, undergoing nonglioma brain surgery, or in good health (not recorded which).

In its sample, this clonotype was seen many times. The chain has TRBV4-1 and TRBJ1-4, with 8 bases matching TRBD1. The CDR3 spans 16 residues. Germline V lookup: CDR1 MGHRA, CDR2 YSYEKL. Losses at the gene ends were 1 base for V and 3 bases for J; bases not matched to a gene: 4. DNA of the CDR3: TGCGCCAGCAGCCAAGCCCCGGACAGGGCTAATGAAAAACTGTTTTTT. As protein: CASSQAPDRANEKLFF.

This chain uses TRBV7-8 with TRBJ2-7; D gene ambiguous. The CDR3 length is 14 residues. The germline V gene has CDR1 SGHVS and CDR2 FQNEAQ. Trimming cost V 0 bases and J 7 bases, with 13 bases left between them. CDR3 DNA: TGTGCCAGCAGCTTAGCGTTGGCTCACAATGAGCAGTACTTC. Protein: CASSLALAHNEQYF.

Notes on this clonotype: This clone may be a read error of a much larger clone one base away. In nucleotides, the CDR3 is TGTGCCAGCAGCTTAGCGCTTGGGGGCCCCTACAATGAGAAGTTCTTC. As protein: CASSLALGGPYNEKFF. This sequence joins TRBV7-2 and TRBJ2-1; possibly TRBD1 for D (6 bases). This CDR3 contains 16 residues. The germline gives CDR1 SGHTA, CDR2 FQGNSA.

This clonotype was counted many times. The V and J genes are TRBV2 and TRBJ2-5, with D unclear. The V gene's germline CDR1 is SNHLY and CDR2 FYNNEI. The length of the CDR3 is 16 residues. Trimming left V 0 bases short and J 5 bases short, with 16 bases between. CDR3 in amino acids: CASSEAARSPPETQYF. CDR3 DNA: TGTGCCAGCAGTGAAGCTGCAAGGTCCCCCCCGGAGACCCAGTACTTC. The full variable domain, completed using reference TRBV2 and TRBJ2-5, is EPEVTQTPSHQVTQMGQEVILRCVPISNHLYFYWYRQILGQKVEFLVSFYNNEISEKSEIFDDQFSVERPDGSNFTLKIRSTKLEDSAMYFCASSEAARSPPETQYFGPGTRLLVL.

This chain uses TRBV20-1 with TRBJ2-5; D may be TRBD2 (5 bases). Trimming stripped 7 bases from V and 2 bases from J, with 14 bases between. The CDR3 loop spans 13 amino acids. Germline V gene lookup returns CDR1 DFQATT and CDR2 SNEGSKA (reference sequence). CDR3 nucleotide sequence: TGCAGTGATAGCGCAGGCGGGCAAGAGACCCAGTACTTC. Amino acids: CSDSAGGQETQYF.

This clonotype occurred many times. CDR3 region: CASSRETGGWVNTEAFF. As DNA, the CDR3 is TGTGCCAGCAGCCGAGAAACGGGGGGATGGGTGAACACTGAAGCTTTCTTT. The chain is built from TRBV3-1 and TRBJ1-1; a weak D match, TRBD1 (5 bases). From germline, CDR1 is LGHDT and CDR2 YNNKEL (reference sequence). The CDR3 consists of 17 residues. V lost 4 bases, J lost 0 bases, and 18 bases lay in between. The complete variable domain, with remaining parts taken from reference TRBV3-1 and TRBJ1-1, reads DTAVSQTPKYLVTQMGNDKSIKCEQNLGHDTMYWYKQDSKKFLKIMFSYNNKELIINETVPNRFSPKSPDKAHLNLHINSLELGDSAVYFCASSRETGGWVNTEAFFGQGTRLTVV.

Turning to this clonotype: One end of the junction fails to match germline, which may point to a read error. The chain recombines TRBV6-2 or TRBV6-3 with TRBJ2-1, with TRBD2 matching 8 bases. The CDR3 loop spans 15 amino acids. CDR1 and CDR2 (germline): MNHEY, SVGEGT. The CDR3 is CASILTSGTYNEKFF. The DNA for the CDR3 is TGTGCCAGCATTCTAACTAGCGGAACCTACAATGAGAAGTTCTTC.

The chain carries TRBV14 and TRBJ2-1; D might be TRBD2 (6 bases). The length of the CDR3 is 16 residues. V dropped 4 bases and J dropped 12 bases, with 25 bases sitting between them. Germline loops: CDR1 SGHDN, CDR2 FVKESK. CDR3: CASSPRGLGGVSGQFF. The CDR3 coding sequence is TGTGCCAGCAGCCCCCGGGGCCTAGGCGGGGTAAGTGGGCAGTTCTTC.

V usage is TRBV10-3 and J usage is TRBJ1-2; D is uncertain. The ends were cut back, 3 bases at V and 2 bases at J, with 16 bases in the middle. The CDR3 is made up of 16 amino acids. Germline CDR1 ENHRY, CDR2 SYGVKD. CDR3: CAISDRVTLNNYGYTF. Here the CDR3 DNA reads TGTGCCATCAGTGATAGGGTGACTCTAAACAACTATGGCTACACCTTC.

This clonotype appeared many times. The chain recombines TRBV29-1 with TRBJ2-1; TRBD2 matches at 9 bases. Trimming at V came to 2 bases and at J to 10 bases, leaving 3 bases not matched to a gene. The CDR3 runs to 12 residues. Germline V gene lookup returns CDR1 SQVTM and CDR2 ANQGSEA. CDR3 in amino acids: CSVEPSGDEQFF. The DNA for the CDR3 is TGCAGCGTTGAACCTAGCGGGGACGAGCAGTTCTTC.

This clonotype was recorded many times. The chain recombines TRBV6-2 or TRBV6-3 with TRBJ2-2, with 7 bases fitting TRBD1. The CDR3 has 14 amino acids. The germline CDR1 and CDR2 sequences are MNHEY and SVGEGT. V dropped 5 bases and J dropped 1; count of bases not matched to a gene: 1. The CDR3 nucleotides are TGTGCCAGCAGTCGGGACAGGAACACCGGGGAGCTGTTTTTT. It specifies CASSRDRNTGELFF.

This clonotype was observed many times. The V gene is TRBV6-6, the J gene TRBJ1-5; tentative D call: TRBD1 (5 bases). CDR3 size: 16 residues. With 0 bases removed from V and 4 bases from J, the gap between germline ends came to 13 bases. Germline CDR1 is MNHNY and CDR2 is SVGAGI (reference sequence). The CDR3 nucleotides are TGTGCCAGCAGTTACTCGCTTAGGGACGGTAATCAGCCCCAGCATTTT. It yields the protein CASSYSLRDGNQPQHF.

In this sample, this clonotype turned up many times. The genes are TRBV2 and TRBJ2-4; 12 bases agree with TRBD2. CDR3 length equals 14 residues. V shed 4 bases, J shed 6 bases, and the junction held 1 base outside the gene matches. Germline assignment: CDR1 SNHLY and CDR2 FYNNEI. This CDR3 is CASSATSGGNIQYF. CDR3 DNA sequence: TGTGCCAGCAGTGCGACTAGCGGGGGAAACATTCAGTACTTC.

The V and J genes are TRBV28 and TRBJ2-1; D is tentatively TRBD1 or TRBD2 (5 bases each). V was clipped by 6 bases and J by 4 bases, with 16 bases between them. CDR3 length equals 15 residues. Germline V gives CDR1 MDHEN, CDR2 SYDVKM. The CDR3 DNA reads TGTGCCAGCAGCCTTTGGTGGGGGAAATACAATGAGCAGTTCTTC. This gives the protein CASSLWWGKYNEQFF.

In its sample, this clonotype was seen many times. The rearrangement uses TRBV28 and TRBJ1-5; no clear D gene. The V gene's germline CDR1 is MDHEN and CDR2 SYDVKM. There are 15 residues in the CDR3. V lost 8 bases and J 6 bases, leaving 20 bases between the germline ends. This chain's CDR3 is CASPPREGAIQPQHF. The CDR3 DNA follows: TGTGCCAGCCCCCCCCGGGAAGGAGCGATTCAGCCCCAGCATTTT.

In its sample, this clonotype was seen many times. The J gene is TRBJ2-1, the V gene TRBV3-1; 11 bases map to TRBD1. CDR1 and CDR2 (germline): LGHDT, YNNKEL (reference sequence). The CDR3 has 14 amino acids. V shed 5 bases, J shed 9 bases, and the junction held 6 bases outside the gene matches. The CDR3 protein is CASSERTGGSEQFF. The CDR3 DNA sequence: TGTGCCAGCAGCGAACGGACAGGGGGCAGTGAGCAGTTCTTC.

The chain is built from TRBV4-1 and TRBJ1-2; D gene unclear. With 1 base removed from V and 4 bases from J, the gap between germline ends came to 10 bases. In germline, CDR1 is MGHRA, CDR2 YSYEKL. CDR3 length: 14 residues. CDR3 protein: CASSQVDVAYGYTF. Written as DNA, the CDR3 is TGCGCCAGCAGCCAAGTGGACGTAGCCTATGGCTACACCTTC.

This clonotype was counted many times. The chain employs TRBV11-3 and TRBJ2-1, with TRBD2 identical over 7 bases. V lost 5 bases, J lost 6 bases, and 7 bases stayed unmatched. The germline V gene encodes CDR1 SGHNT and CDR2 YENEEA. The CDR3 totals 14 residues. The CDR3 DNA sequence: TGTGCCAGCAGCGACCGCCGCGGGGGCAATGAGCAGTTCTTC. This encodes CASSDRRGGNEQFF.

In regard to this clonotype: Compared with germline, one end of the junction differs, possibly owing to a read error. V gene TRBV28 combines with J gene TRBJ1-3; TRBD1 is a possible D gene (6 bases). CDR1 MDHEN and CDR2 SYDVKM come from the germline V gene. This CDR3 spans 13 amino acids. CDR3 sequence reads: CASTGQGWDTIHF. CDR3 nucleotide sequence: TGTGCCAGCACAGGGCAGGGTTGGGACACCATACATTTT. Full variable domain (remainder filled in from reference TRBV28 and TRBJ1-3): DVKVTQSSRYLVKRTGEKVFLECVQDMDHENMFWYRQDPGLGLRLIYFSYDVKMKEKGDIPEGYSVSREKKERFSLILESASTNQTSMYLCASTGQGWDTIHFGEGSWLTVV.

This clonotype was recorded at least ten times. The V call is TRBV19, the J call TRBJ2-5; D ambiguous. V was clipped by 5 bases and J by 4 bases, with 17 bases between them. This CDR3 has 15 amino acids. The V gene's germline CDR1 is LNHDA and CDR2 SQIVND (reference sequence). Here the CDR3 reads CASSPSRQSGETQYF. CDR3 nucleotides: TGTGCCAGTAGTCCAAGCAGGCAGTCGGGAGAGACCCAGTACTTC.

The CDR3 sequence: CASSRRENTEAFF. The CDR3 bases are TGCGCCAGCAGCCGACGGGAGAACACTGAAGCTTTCTTT. The chain is built from TRBV4-1 and TRBJ1-1, with D unclear. Germline assignment: CDR1 MGHRA and CDR2 YSYEKL. V gave up 4 bases and J gave up 1 base, with 7 bases separating them. CDR3 size: 13 residues.